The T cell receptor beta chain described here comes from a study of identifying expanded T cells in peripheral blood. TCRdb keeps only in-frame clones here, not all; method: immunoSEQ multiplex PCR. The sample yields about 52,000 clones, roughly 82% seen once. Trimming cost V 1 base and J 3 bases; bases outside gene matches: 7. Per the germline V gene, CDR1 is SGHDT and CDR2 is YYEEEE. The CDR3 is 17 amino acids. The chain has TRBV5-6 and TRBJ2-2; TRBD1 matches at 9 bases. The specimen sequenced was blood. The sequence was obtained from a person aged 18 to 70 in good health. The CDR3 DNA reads TGTGCCAGCAGCTTGTCAGCCGGGACAGGGTACACCGGGGAGCTGTTTTTT. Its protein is CASSLSAGTGYTGELFF.